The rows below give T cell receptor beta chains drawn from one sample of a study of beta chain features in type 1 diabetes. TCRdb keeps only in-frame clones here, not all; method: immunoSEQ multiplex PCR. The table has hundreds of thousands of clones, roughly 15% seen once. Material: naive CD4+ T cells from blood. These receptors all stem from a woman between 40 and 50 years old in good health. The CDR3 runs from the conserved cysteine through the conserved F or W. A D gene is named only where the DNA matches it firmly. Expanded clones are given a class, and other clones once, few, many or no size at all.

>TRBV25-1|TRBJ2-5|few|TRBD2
TGTGCCAGCAGCTCCGGGACTAGCGGGGGCCAAGGGACCCAGTACTTC
CASSSGTSGGQGTQYF
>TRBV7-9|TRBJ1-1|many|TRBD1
TGTGCCAGCAGCCAGGACAGGGAAACTGAAGCTTTCTTT
CASSQDRETEAFF
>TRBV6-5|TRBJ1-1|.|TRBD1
TGTGCCAGCAGTTTATCGGACAGGGTAAACACTGAAGCTTTCTTT
CASSLSDRVNTEAFF
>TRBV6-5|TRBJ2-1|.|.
TGTGCCAGCAGTTATTCGAAACAGAGCTCCTACAATGAGCAGTTCTTC
CASSYSKQSSYNEQFF
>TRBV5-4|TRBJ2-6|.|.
TGTGCCAGCAGCTCGGGTGCGAGGACTGGGGCCAACGTCCTGACTTTC
CASSSGARTGANVLTF
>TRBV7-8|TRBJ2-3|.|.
TGTGCCAGCAGCTTAGGGGGCAGGGATACGCAGTATTTT
CASSLGGRDTQYF
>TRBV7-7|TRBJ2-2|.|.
TGTGCTAGCAGTCTGTCCGGGACACAGCACGCCGGGGAGCTGTTTTTT
CASSLSGTQHAGELFF
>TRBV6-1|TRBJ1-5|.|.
TGTGCCAGCCGGCTCCGGGGCAATCAGCCCCAGCATTTT
CASRLRGNQPQHF
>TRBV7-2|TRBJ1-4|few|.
TGTGCCAGCAGCCGAGAGGGTGGGAATGAAAAACTGTTTTTT
CASSREGGNEKLFF
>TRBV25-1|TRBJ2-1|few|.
TGTGCCAGTGGGGGGTTTCTGAGGAATGAGCAGTTCTTC
CASGGFLRNEQFF
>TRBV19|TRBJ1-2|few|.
TGTGCCAGTAGTATAGGGTCGGGGGGCTACACCTTC
CASSIGSGGYTF
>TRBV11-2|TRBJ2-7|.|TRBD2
TGTGCCAGCAGCTTAGTTCTAGCGGGATCCGAGCAGTACTTC
CASSLVLAGSEQYF
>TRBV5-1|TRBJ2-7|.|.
TGCGCCAGCAGCCTATCCTCCTACGAGCAGTACTTC
CASSLSSYEQYF
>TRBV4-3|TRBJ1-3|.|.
TGCGCCAGCAGCCAAGCCCAACGGACAGATGGAAACACCATATATTTT
CASSQAQRTDGNTIYF
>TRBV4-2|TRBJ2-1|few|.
TGTGCCAGCAACCATCGGCAGGGGAGTTACAATGAGCAGTTCTTC
CASNHRQGSYNEQFF
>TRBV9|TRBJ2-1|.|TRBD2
TGTGCCAGCAGCGTAATGTGGGGGGGAGGCGATGAGCAGTTCTTC
CASSVMWGGGDEQFF
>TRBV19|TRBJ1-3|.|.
TGTGCCAGTAGTATCCAGGGCGGCTCTGGAAACACCATATATTTT
CASSIQGGSGNTIYF
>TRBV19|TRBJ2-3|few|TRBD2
TGTGCCAGTAGTAAGGGACTAGCGGGGGGGCCGGATACGCAGTATTTT
CASSKGLAGGPDTQYF
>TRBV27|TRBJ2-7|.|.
TGTGCCAGCCTGAAAAGCTTGGCGGAACCGTCCGAGCAGTACTTC
CASLKSLAEPSEQYF
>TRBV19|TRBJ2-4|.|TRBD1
TGTGCCAGTACCATGGGACAGGCCAAAAACATTCAGTACTTC
CASTMGQAKNIQYF
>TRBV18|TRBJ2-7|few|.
TGTGCCAGCTCACCAGGAGGCGAGCAGTACTTC
CASSPGGEQYF
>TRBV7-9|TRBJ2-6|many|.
TGTGCCAGCAGCCCGCGGCCTGGGGCCAACGTCCTGACTTTC
CASSPRPGANVLTF
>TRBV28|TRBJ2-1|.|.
TGTGCCAGCAGTTTCCGCAGAGGTCGGCGTGAGCAGTTCTTC
CASSFRRGRREQFF
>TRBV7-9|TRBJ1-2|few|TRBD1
TGTGCCAGCAGCTTAGGAAGAGGGACAGGGGAAGACTATGGCTACACCTTC
CASSLGRGTGEDYGYTF
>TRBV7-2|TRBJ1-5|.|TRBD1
TGTGCCAGCAGCTTAAACAGGGGGCTCAGTCAGCCCCAGCATTTT
CASSLNRGLSQPQHF
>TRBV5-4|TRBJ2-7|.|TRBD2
TGTGCCAGCAGCTTAGCGGGGGGTAACGAGCAGTACTTC
CASSLAGGNEQYF
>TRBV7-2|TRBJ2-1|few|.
TGTGCCAGCAGCTTAGTCCTTGGGCGGTTCTTC
CASSLVLGRFF
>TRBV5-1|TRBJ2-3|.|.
TGCGCCAGCAGCTTGCTAGGAGTCTTTACGGATACGCAGTATTTT
CASSLLGVFTDTQYF
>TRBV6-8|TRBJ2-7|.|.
TGTGCCAGCAGTTATCGGGGGTTGGCAGAAGATTCCTACGAGCAGTACTTC
CASSYRGLAEDSYEQYF
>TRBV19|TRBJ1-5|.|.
TGTGCCTCTAGCCCCGCCGCCCCTAGCAATCAGCCCCAGCATTTT
CASSPAAPSNQPQHF
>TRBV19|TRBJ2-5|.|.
TGTGCCAGTAGTATAGGCGGTCGGATTCAAGAGACCCAGTACTTC
CASSIGGRIQETQYF
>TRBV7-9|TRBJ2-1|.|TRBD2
TGTGCCAGCAGCTTATTGGTCGGGGAGGGGCAGTTCTTC
CASSLLVGEGQFF
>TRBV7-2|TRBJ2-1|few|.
TGTGCCAGCAGCCCCCCCGGTGGCGGGGTCCGCGTAGAGCAGTTCTTC
CASSPPGGGVRVEQFF
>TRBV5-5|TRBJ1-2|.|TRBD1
TGTGCCAGCAGCTGGACCACAGGGGTAGACTATGGCTACACCTTC
CASSWTTGVDYGYTF